This is a list of T cell receptor beta chains from one sample in a study of blood T cell repertoires in COVID-19. Method: immunoSEQ multiplex PCR; TCRdb's copy keeps in-frame clones and lacks some. The table includes more than 45,000 clones, around 87% detected once. The specimen sequenced was peripheral blood. The receptor source for this set is a woman of 80 years or more with COVID-19, enrolled during active disease. The CDR3 runs from the conserved cysteine through the conserved F or W. The D gene is left open where the match is weak. Part of the rows lack a size; the others show once, few, many or a class for expanded clones.

abundance,d_gene,v_gene,j_gene,CDR3nt,CDR3aa
-,-,TRBV6-5,TRBJ1-2,TGTGCCAGCAGTTACGCCGGGATCTCCTATGGCTACACCTTC,CASSYAGISYGYTF
-,TRBD1,TRBV4-1,TRBJ1-1,TGCGCCAGCAGCCAAGTCGGGACAGGCCGGAACACTGAAGCTTTCTTT,CASSQVGTGRNTEAFF
-,TRBD1,TRBV27,TRBJ1-2,TGTGCCAGCAGTTTACAAGCGGGACAGGGAACCAGCTATGGCTACACCTTC,CASSLQAGQGTSYGYTF
once,-,TRBV5-8,TRBJ1-1,TGTGCCAGCAGCCCCAGTGTCAAGAACACTGAAGCTTTCTTT,CASSPSVKNTEAFF
once,-,TRBV10-3,TRBJ1-1,TGTGCCATCAGGGGGACTCTCATGAACACTGAAGCTTTCTTT,CAIRGTLMNTEAFF
-,-,TRBV27,TRBJ1-5,TGTGCCAGCAGTCTAGGGGTCTTGGGCAATCAGCCCCAGCATTTT,CASSLGVLGNQPQHF
-,-,TRBV29-1,TRBJ1-1,TGCAGCGTTGACCAGGCAACTGAAGCTTTCTTT,CSVDQATEAFF
-,TRBD1,TRBV19,TRBJ1-4,TGTGCCAGTAATAAAAGAACAGGGGGCGTAGAAAAACTGTTTTTT,CASNKRTGGVEKLFF
once,TRBD1,TRBV5-1,TRBJ2-7,TGCGCCAGCAGCCCGGGGGACAGGGCGGGTGAGCAGTACTTC,CASSPGDRAGEQYF
-,-,TRBV3-1/TRBV3-2,TRBJ2-1,TGTGCCAGCAGCCGGACAGTGAACTCCTACAATGAGCAGTTCTTC,CASSRTVNSYNEQFF
-,-,TRBV4-1,TRBJ1-2,TGCGCCAGCAGTCCGTTCGCGGGCCAAGGCTATGGCTACACCTTC,CASSPFAGQGYGYTF
once,-,TRBV30,TRBJ1-1,TGTGCCTGGAGTGGGGGCTCGGGCACTGAAGCTTTCTTT,CAWSGGSGTEAFF
few,-,TRBV5-6,TRBJ2-1,TGTGCCAGCAGCTTGGATATCGACATCAACAATGAGCAGTTCTTC,CASSLDIDINNEQFF
-,-,TRBV19,TRBJ1-2,TGTGCCAGTACACTTCGGGGGGGCACTACAGGCGGCGGCTACACCTTC,CASTLRGGTTGGGYTF
-,TRBD2,TRBV9,TRBJ2-3,TGTGCCAGCAGCGTATTGACTAGCGGGGGTTTCGATGCGCAGTATTTT,CASSVLTSGGFDAQYF
-,-,TRBV6-6,TRBJ2-3,TGTGCCAGCAGTTACTCTATCCGTAATCGGGAGTATTTT,CASSYSIRNREYF
-,TRBD1,TRBV5-1,TRBJ1-2,TGCGCCAGCACGCCTGGGACAGCCTATGGCTACACCTTC,CASTPGTAYGYTF
-,TRBD2,TRBV5-8,TRBJ2-5,TGTGCCAGCAGCTCTATCGGGGAGGGATCCGAAGAGACCCAGTACTTC,CASSSIGEGSEETQYF
-,-,TRBV10-3,TRBJ2-1,TGTGCCATCAGCCCCACCGGACGCCAGACTCCGGGAGAGCAGTTCTTC,CAISPTGRQTPGEQFF
-,-,TRBV18,TRBJ1-1,TGTGCCAGCTCACCAAGCCCCACTGAAGCTTTCTTT,CASSPSPTEAFF
once,-,TRBV13,TRBJ2-3,TGTGCCAGCAGCTTGGGCAGGGGCGGAGATACGCAGTATTTT,CASSLGRGGDTQYF
-,TRBD1,TRBV6-5,TRBJ1-1,TGTGCCAGCAGTAGTACAGGGGTTAGAACTGAAGCTTTCTTT,CASSSTGVRTEAFF
-,-,TRBV7-3,TRBJ2-7,TGTGCCAGCAGCTTAACGGCGAGGGCCGAGGAGCAGTACTTC,CASSLTARAEEQYF
-,-,TRBV19,TRBJ1-1,TGTGCCAGTAGCATGCCGACAGGACGGGTGAACACTGAAGCTTTCTTT,CASSMPTGRVNTEAFF
-,TRBD1,TRBV6-5,TRBJ1-6,TGTGCCAGCAGTTACTCAGGACAGGGATTCACCCTCCACTTT,CASSYSGQGFTLHF
-,-,TRBV5-1,TRBJ2-1,TGCGCCAGCAGCTCTGGCTATGTTGGGGCCAATGAGCAGTTCTTC,CASSSGYVGANEQFF
-,-,TRBV3-1/TRBV3-2,TRBJ1-2,TGTGCCAGCTCCCGGGGGGAGGGGGGCTACACCTTC,CASSRGEGGYTF
-,TRBD1,TRBV2,TRBJ2-7,TGTGCCAGCAGGGCTTACGGACAGGGTATTTACGAGCAGTACTTC,CASRAYGQGIYEQYF
-,TRBD2,TRBV6-5,TRBJ2-3,TGTGCCAGCAGTTACTTTGGGACTAGTATTGATACGCAGTATTTT,CASSYFGTSIDTQYF
-,-,TRBV5-4,TRBJ2-3,TGTGCCAGCAGCTTATTGAGTCAACTCCCAGATACGCAGTATTTT,CASSLLSQLPDTQYF
-,TRBD1,TRBV18,TRBJ1-1,TGTGCCAGCTCACCCATTCGACAGGGGTGGGGAGCTTTCTTT,CASSPIRQGWGAFF
-,TRBD1,TRBV14,TRBJ2-7,TGTGCCAGCAGCCCCCGACAGGGAAGGATGCACGAGCAGTACTTC,CASSPRQGRMHEQYF
-,TRBD2,TRBV19,TRBJ2-1,TGTGCCAGTAGTATATTGGGACTAACTTACAATGAGCAGTTCTTC,CASSILGLTYNEQFF
-,-,TRBV6-1,TRBJ1-1,TGTGCCAGCAGTGAACGGAGGGCAGCCCGATGGACTGAAGCTTTCTTT,CASSERRAARWTEAFF
-,-,TRBV18,TRBJ2-1,TGTGCCAGCTCACCTCAGGGGGGCTCGCCCAATGAGCAGTTCTTC,CASSPQGGSPNEQFF
-,TRBD1,TRBV7-9,TRBJ1-2,TGTGCCAGCAGCGTGTCACAGGGGACCTATGGCTACACCTTC,CASSVSQGTYGYTF
-,-,TRBV14,TRBJ1-2,TGTGCCAGCAGCCAAGTCCGAGCAGGCTCCTTCTATGGCTACACCTTC,CASSQVRAGSFYGYTF
few,-,TRBV7-9,TRBJ1-5,TGTGCCAGCAGCCCCGGTGGAGGGCTCAATCAGCCCCAGCATTTT,CASSPGGGLNQPQHF
-,TRBD1,TRBV7-9,TRBJ2-7,TGTGCCAGCAGTTACGACAGGGGTCCCTACGAGCAGTACTTC,CASSYDRGPYEQYF
-,TRBD1,TRBV30,TRBJ1-4,TGTGCCTGGACCCGGGACAGGGGAAGCAAACTGTTTTTT,CAWTRDRGSKLFF
-,TRBD2,TRBV7-2,TRBJ2-7,TGTGCCAGCAGCTTTAGTGAGGTAGCGGGGTATGAGCAGTACTTC,CASSFSEVAGYEQYF
once,TRBD1,TRBV5-1,TRBJ2-2,TGCGCCAGCAGCTCGGGACAGGGCTCCGGGGAGCTGTTTTTT,CASSSGQGSGELFF
-,TRBD1,TRBV6-1,TRBJ1-5,TGTGCCAGCAGTGAAGCGCTTTCCTCGACAGGGACCCGTCGACCCCAGCATTTT,CASSEALSSTGTRRPQHF
-,TRBD1,TRBV7-2,TRBJ1-2,TGTGCCAGCAGTCGAATCGGACAGGTCACACGGGATGGCTACACCTTC,CASSRIGQVTRDGYTF
once,TRBD2,TRBV18,TRBJ2-1,TGTGCCAGCTCACCTGCGCGGGGGGGGTACAATGAGCAGTTCTTC,CASSPARGGYNEQFF
-,-,TRBV2,TRBJ1-1,TGTGCCAGCAGTTTCTGGGGGGGGACAAAGAACACTGAAGCTTTCTTT,CASSFWGGTKNTEAFF
-,-,TRBV7-9,TRBJ1-5,TGTGCCACGAGCGGGGGAGGCAATCAGCCCCAGCATTTT,CATSGGGNQPQHF
-,TRBD1,TRBV30,TRBJ2-7,TGTGCCTGGAGTGAAGGGGACAGGGGGTACGAGCAGTACTTC,CAWSEGDRGYEQYF
-,-,TRBV28,TRBJ1-1,TGTGCCAGCAGTTTGGGCCACAGTGAAGCTTTCTTT,CASSLGHSEAFF
-,-,TRBV6-5,TRBJ1-2,TGTGCCTCTGCGGGAGGGGGAGACTATGGCTACACCTTC,CASAGGGDYGYTF
-,-,TRBV3-1/TRBV3-2,TRBJ1-4,TGTGCCAGCAGCCTGCGATCTGGGGCCTATAATGAAAAACTGTTTTTT,CASSLRSGAYNEKLFF
-,TRBD1,TRBV5-1,TRBJ2-3,TGCGCCAGCAGCCCCCCGTCCATACAGGGGGCAGATACGCAGTATTTT,CASSPPSIQGADTQYF
-,TRBD1,TRBV7-8,TRBJ2-5,TGTGCCAGCAGCCGAGACAGGGCGTCGGAGACCCAGTACTTC,CASSRDRASETQYF
once,TRBD2,TRBV4-1,TRBJ2-5,TGCGCCAGCAGCCCTTCAGCGGGGGTAGAGACCCAGTACTTC,CASSPSAGVETQYF
-,-,TRBV5-1,TRBJ1-3,TGCGCCAGCAGACTGGGAGGCACTGGAAACACCATATATTTT,CASRLGGTGNTIYF
-,TRBD1,TRBV3-1/TRBV3-2,TRBJ1-4,TGTGCCAGCAGCCTCCGGACAGGGGATAATGAAAAACTGTTTTTT,CASSLRTGDNEKLFF
-,TRBD1,TRBV15,TRBJ1-3,TGTGCCACCAGGCAGGACAGGGGATACTCTGGAAACACCATATATTTT,CATRQDRGYSGNTIYF
-,TRBD1,TRBV18,TRBJ1-1,TGTGCCAGCTCACCGGATCCAGGGGGGAACACTGAAGCTTTCTTT,CASSPDPGGNTEAFF
-,-,TRBV6-1,TRBJ1-6,TGTGCCAGCAGTGAAGATGGCGGAGCTAATTCACCCCTCCACTTT,CASSEDGGANSPLHF